The 9 T cell receptor beta chains below were found in one sample sequenced in a study of T cell responses to AZD1222 COVID-19 vaccine. TCRdb's copy holds only in-frame clones and misses some; the assay was immunoSEQ multiplex PCR. The sample lists around 66,000 clones; roughly 78% were seen once. The material was peripheral blood, obtained on day 0 of MenACWY control vaccination. These receptors all come from an adult in good health.

The chain is built from TRBV7-3 and TRBJ2-1; perhaps TRBD2 as D (6 bases). CDR1 is SGHTA and CDR2 is FQGTGA in the germline V gene. The CDR3 has 15 amino acids. V was shortened by 1 base and J by 3 bases, with 10 bases between the two germline ends. The CDR3 nucleotides read TGTGCCAGCAGCTTAAACGGGGGTTACTACAATGAGCAGTTCTTC. It encodes CASSLNGGYYNEQFF. Using reference TRBV7-3 and TRBJ2-1 for the parts outside the CDR3, the full variable domain is GAGVSQTPSNKVTEKGKYVELRCDPISGHTALYWYRQSLGQGPEFLIYFQGTGAADDSGLPNDRFFAVRPEGSVSTLKIQRTERGDSAVYLCASSLNGGYYNEQFFGPGTRLTVL.

V gene TRBV7-9 combines with J gene TRBJ2-3; TRBD2 agrees at 10 bases. This CDR3 region has 16 residues. Germline trimming cut 2 bases from V and 2 bases from J; bases unmatched to any gene: 4. Germline V gene data show CDR1 as SEHNR and CDR2 as FQNEAQ (reference sequence). The CDR3 sequence: CASSLSLAGDTDTQYF. CDR3 sequence (DNA): TGTGCCAGCAGCTTAAGCCTAGCGGGAGACACAGATACGCAGTATTTT. Together with reference TRBV7-9 and TRBJ2-3, the CDR3 gives the full variable domain: DTGVSQNPRHKITKRGQNVTFRCDPISEHNRLYWYRQTLGQGPEFLTYFQNEAQLEKSRLLSDRFSAERPKGSFSTLEIQRTEQGDSAMYLCASSLSLAGDTDTQYFGPGTRLTVL.

The genes are TRBV30 and TRBJ1-1; 7 positions agree with TRBD1. CDR1 and CDR2 from the germline V gene are GTSNPN and SVGIG (reference sequence). The V gene end was trimmed by 0 bases and the J gene end by 6 bases; junction bases not matched to a gene: 10. This CDR3 is built from 15 residues. For the CDR3, the DNA is TGTGCCTGGAGTGTAAACCCCCGACAGGGCTCTGAAGCTTTCTTT. Translated, it gives CAWSVNPRQGSEAFF.

This rearrangement joins TRBV24-1 to TRBJ2-3; D not resolved. The CDR3 has 14 residues. Germline V gene sequence: CDR1 KGHDR, CDR2 SFDVKD. The germline V and J ends were trimmed by 5 bases and 5 bases, with 13 bases remaining between them. CDR3 sequence (DNA): TGTGCCACCAGTGCCCTGTTCCTCGGAGATACGCAGTATTTT. Amino acid sequence: CATSALFLGDTQYF.

The rearrangement uses TRBV28 and TRBJ1-1, with TRBD1 as a possible D gene (5 bases). The V end lost 8 bases, the J end lost 5 bases, and 12 bases lay between the germline ends. Per germline, CDR1 MDHEN and CDR2 SYDVKM. The CDR3 length is 12 residues. This CDR3 reads CASRQGGTEAFF. For the CDR3, the DNA is TGTGCCAGCCGCCAGGGTGGGACTGAAGCTTTCTTT.

This clone was detected once. This chain connects TRBV6-6 to TRBJ2-1; no clear D. V was pared by 6 bases and J by 8 bases, with 8 bases between. Germline values: CDR1 MNHNY, CDR2 SVGAGI (reference sequence). The CDR3 is 11 residues long. The CDR3 region is CASSSPDEQFF. The CDR3 coding sequence is TGTGCCAGCAGCTCCCCCGATGAGCAGTTCTTC.

J is TRBJ2-5 and V is TRBV20-1; TRBD2 aligns across 8 bases. CDR1 is DFQATT, CDR2 SNEGSKA, per germline (reference sequence). The CDR3 runs to 17 residues. With V trimmed by 3 bases and J by 4 bases, 16 bases remained unmatched. Here the CDR3 DNA reads TGCAGTGCTAGTATTGATAGCGGGGCCCTCGGGGGAGAGACCCAGTACTTC. Translation: CSASIDSGALGGETQYF.

The CDR3 loop is CASSLDRAAYNEQFF. CDR3 DNA: TGCGCCAGCAGCTTGGACAGGGCGGCCTACAATGAGCAGTTCTTC. This rearrangement joins TRBV5-1 to TRBJ2-1, with D maybe TRBD1 (6 bases). Between the trimmed V and J ends, which lost 0 bases and 2 bases, there was a span of 9 bases. Germline V gene lookup returns CDR1 SGHRS and CDR2 YFSETQ. CDR3 length equals 15 residues.

This clone was recorded once. This chain connects TRBV15 to TRBJ2-5, with 7 bases that match TRBD2. The length of the CDR3 is 15 residues. From germline, CDR1 is LNHNV and CDR2 YYDKDF (reference sequence). V gave up 2 bases and J gave up 0 bases; unmatched junction bases: 3. CDR3 coding DNA: TGTGCCACCAGCAGATCCCGGGGGGACCAAGAGACCCAGTACTTC. It yields the protein CATSRSRGDQETQYF.